The entry below gives a single T cell receptor (beta chain) sequence along with its context. Its specificity is unknown. The data derive from a study of shared clonotypes between healthy human individuals. Background on the study: Ranging from 18 to 49 in age, donors were a couple of women and a few men.

In the study's own analysis: From ImmunoSEQ came sequences covering only the junction and carrying no quality scores, so filtering differed. Profiled with immunoSEQ multiplex PCR; TCRdb holds only in-frame clones, not every one. V, J and clone size reflect that table, while D and trimming were determined from the DNA. This table has just over 2,000,000 clones, roughly 95% appearing once. Study-wide points: Several donors showed sharing of around 5.3% of naive CD4 clonotypes. The small donor group covered limited genetic and exposure diversity.

Naive CD8 cells lacked CD45RO and underwent positive selection for CCR7, leaving out terminally differentiated effector memory CD45RA+ cells. Trimming cost V 4 bases and J 1 base, with 14 bases left between them. The CDR3 contains 15 residues. The V gene's germline CDR1 is MNHEY and CDR2 SMNVEV (reference sequence). This chain uses TRBV27 with TRBJ2-7, with D tentatively TRBD1 (5 bases). Sequenced material: naive CD8+ T cells sorted from blood. The TCR originated in a young man in good health. The CDR3 here is CASSSTPTESYEQYF. The CDR3 DNA is TGTGCCAGCAGTTCCACCCCGACAGAGTCCTACGAGCAGTACTTC.